The 3 T cell receptor beta chains given below trace back to one sample, sequenced in a study of cytomegalovirus exposure and HLA in healthy donors. In the PCR, 60 Vbeta and 13 Jbeta primers were used. The assay was immunoSEQ multiplex PCR, and TCRdb's table has in-frame clones only and misses some. This table has roughly 120,000 clones, around 82% appearing once. The sample comprised PBMCs. The receptors originated from a male donor in good health and CMV-seropositive.

The CDR3 protein is CASSFLGGRLTDTQYF. For the CDR3, the DNA is TGTGCCAGCAGCTTCCTGGGCGGGCGACTCACAGATACGCAGTATTTT. The chain couples TRBV7-2 to TRBJ2-3, with a weak D call TRBD2 (5 bases). CDR1 SGHTA and CDR2 FQGNSA come from the germline V gene. This CDR3 has 16 amino acids. V gave up 3 bases and J gave up 2 bases, with 15 bases separating them.

This clone was seen just once. The chain recombines TRBV7-2 with TRBJ2-5; 8 bases map to TRBD2. Gene TRBJ2-7 matches the end of the DNA better, so the J call may be wrong. The CDR3 is 14 residues long. Germline CDR1 SGHTA, CDR2 FQGNSA. CDR3 in amino acids: CASSPAGEAHEQYF. CDR3 in DNA: TGTGCCAGCAGCCCAGCGGGAGAGGCCCACGAGCAGTACTTC.

Only one count was recorded for this clone. The chain is built from TRBV9 and TRBJ1-5; D might be TRBD1 (5 bases). This CDR3 is built from 17 residues. V was pared by 0 bases and J by 0 bases, with 13 bases between. Germline V gives CDR1 SGDLS, CDR2 YYNGEE. This chain's CDR3 is CASSVVKGLYSNQPQHF. Written as DNA, the CDR3 is TGTGCCAGCAGCGTAGTAAAGGGGTTGTATAGCAATCAGCCCCAGCATTTT. Filled out from reference TRBV9 and TRBJ1-5, the complete variable domain reads DSGVTQTPKHLITATGQRVTLRCSPRSGDLSVYWYQQSLDQGLQFLIQYYNGEERAKGNILERFSAQQFPDLHSELNLSSLELGDSALYFCASSVVKGLYSNQPQHFGDGTRLSIL.